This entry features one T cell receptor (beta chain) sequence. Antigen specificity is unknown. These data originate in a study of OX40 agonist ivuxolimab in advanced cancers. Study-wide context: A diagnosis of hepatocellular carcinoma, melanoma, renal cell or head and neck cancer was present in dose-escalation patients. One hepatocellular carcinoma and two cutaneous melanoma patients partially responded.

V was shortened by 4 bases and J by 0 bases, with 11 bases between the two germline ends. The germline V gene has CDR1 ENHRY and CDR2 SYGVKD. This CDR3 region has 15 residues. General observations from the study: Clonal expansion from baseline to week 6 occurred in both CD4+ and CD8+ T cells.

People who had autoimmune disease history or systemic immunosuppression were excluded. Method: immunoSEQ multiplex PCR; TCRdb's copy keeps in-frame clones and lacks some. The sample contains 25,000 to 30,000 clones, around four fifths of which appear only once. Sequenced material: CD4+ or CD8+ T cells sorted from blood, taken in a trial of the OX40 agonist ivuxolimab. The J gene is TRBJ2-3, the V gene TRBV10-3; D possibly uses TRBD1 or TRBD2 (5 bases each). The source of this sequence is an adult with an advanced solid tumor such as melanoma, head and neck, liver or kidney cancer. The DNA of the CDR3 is TGTGCCATCAGTGGAGTGGGACCGAGCACAGATACGCAGTATTTT. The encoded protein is CAISGVGPSTDTQYF.